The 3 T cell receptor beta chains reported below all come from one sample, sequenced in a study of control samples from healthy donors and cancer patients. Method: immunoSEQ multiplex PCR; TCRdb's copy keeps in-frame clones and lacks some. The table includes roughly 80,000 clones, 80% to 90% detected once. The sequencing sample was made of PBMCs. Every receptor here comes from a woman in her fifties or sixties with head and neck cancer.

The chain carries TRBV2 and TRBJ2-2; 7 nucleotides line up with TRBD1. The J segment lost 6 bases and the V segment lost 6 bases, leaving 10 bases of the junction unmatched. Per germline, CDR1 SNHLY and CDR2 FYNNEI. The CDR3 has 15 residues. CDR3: CASSSTGIQAGELFF. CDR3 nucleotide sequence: TGTGCCAGCAGCTCGACAGGGATTCAGGCCGGGGAGCTGTTTTTT. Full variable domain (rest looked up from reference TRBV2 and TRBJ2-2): EPEVTQTPSHQVTQMGQEVILRCVPISNHLYFYWYRQILGQKVEFLVSFYNNEISEKSEIFDDQFSVERPDGSNFTLKIRSTKLEDSAMYFCASSSTGIQAGELFFGEGSRLTVL.

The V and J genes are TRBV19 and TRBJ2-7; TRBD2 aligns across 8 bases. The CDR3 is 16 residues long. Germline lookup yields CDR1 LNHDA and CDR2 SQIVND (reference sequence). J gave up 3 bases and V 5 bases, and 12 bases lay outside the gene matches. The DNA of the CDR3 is TGTGCCAGTAGTCCACGGGTAGCGGGAAAGAACTACGAGCAGTACTTC. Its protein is CASSPRVAGKNYEQYF.

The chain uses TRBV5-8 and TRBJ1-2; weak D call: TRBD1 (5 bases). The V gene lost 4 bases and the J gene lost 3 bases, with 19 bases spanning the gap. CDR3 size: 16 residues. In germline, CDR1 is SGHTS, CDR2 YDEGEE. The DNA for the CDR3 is TGTGCCAGCAGCCCTGCCCCAGGGAGGTCTCACTATGGCTACACCTTC. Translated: CASSPAPGRSHYGYTF.